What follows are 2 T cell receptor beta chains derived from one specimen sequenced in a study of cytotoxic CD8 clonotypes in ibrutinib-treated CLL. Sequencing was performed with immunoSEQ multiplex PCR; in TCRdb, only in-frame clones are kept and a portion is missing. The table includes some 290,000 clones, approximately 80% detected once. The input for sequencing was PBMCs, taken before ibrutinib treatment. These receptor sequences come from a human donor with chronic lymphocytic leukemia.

The CDR3 protein is CASGGLHEKLFF. The CDR3 nucleotides are TGTGCCAGCGGGGGGCTTCATGAAAAACTGTTTTTT. The chain recombines TRBV27 with TRBJ1-4; weak D call: TRBD1 (6 bases). CDR1 and CDR2 from the germline V gene are MNHEY and SMNVEV (reference sequence). Trimming shortened V by 8 bases and J by 6 bases, and 10 bases separated the two germline ends. The CDR3 is 12 amino acids. Full variable domain (missing parts from reference TRBV27 and TRBJ1-4): EAQVTQNPRYLITVTGKKLTVTCSQNMNHEYMSWYRQDPGLGLRQIYYSMNVEVTDKGDVPEGYKVSRKEKRNFPLILESPSPNQTSLYFCASGGLHEKLFFGSGTQLSVL.

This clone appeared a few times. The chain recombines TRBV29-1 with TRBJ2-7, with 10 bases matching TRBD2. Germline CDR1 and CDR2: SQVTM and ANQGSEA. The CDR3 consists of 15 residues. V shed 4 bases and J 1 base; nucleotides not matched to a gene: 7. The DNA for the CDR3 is TGCAGCGTTGTGCTAGCGGGAGTGGCGTCCTACGAGCAGTACTTC. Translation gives CSVVLAGVASYEQYF.